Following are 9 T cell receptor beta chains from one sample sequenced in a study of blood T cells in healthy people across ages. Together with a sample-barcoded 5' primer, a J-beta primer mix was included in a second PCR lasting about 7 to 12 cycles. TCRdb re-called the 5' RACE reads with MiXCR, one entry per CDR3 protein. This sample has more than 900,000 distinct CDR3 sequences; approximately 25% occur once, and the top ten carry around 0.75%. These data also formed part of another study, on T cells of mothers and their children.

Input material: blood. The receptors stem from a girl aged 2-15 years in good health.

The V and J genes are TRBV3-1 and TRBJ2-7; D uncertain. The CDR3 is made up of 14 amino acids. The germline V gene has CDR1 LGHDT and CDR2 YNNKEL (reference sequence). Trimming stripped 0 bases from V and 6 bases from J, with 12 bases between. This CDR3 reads CASSQEAGTCEQYF. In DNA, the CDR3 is TGTGCCAGCAGCCAAGAGGCAGGAACCTGCGAGCAGTACTTC.

The DNA for the CDR3 is TGTGCCAGCTCACCAAATGAAGAGACCCAGTACTTC. Translation gives CASSPNEETQYF. The rearrangement joins TRBV18 to TRBJ2-5; no clear D. This CDR3 contains 12 residues. Germline values: CDR1 KGHSH, CDR2 LQKENI. The V gene lost 2 bases and the J gene lost 3 bases, with 4 bases spanning the gap.

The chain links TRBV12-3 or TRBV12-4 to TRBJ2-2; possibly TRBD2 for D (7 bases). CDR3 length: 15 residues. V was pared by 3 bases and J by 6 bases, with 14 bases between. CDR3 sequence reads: CASSFFRGAAGELFF. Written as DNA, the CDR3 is TGTGCCAGCAGTTTTTTTCGGGGGGCGGCCGGGGAGCTGTTTTTT.

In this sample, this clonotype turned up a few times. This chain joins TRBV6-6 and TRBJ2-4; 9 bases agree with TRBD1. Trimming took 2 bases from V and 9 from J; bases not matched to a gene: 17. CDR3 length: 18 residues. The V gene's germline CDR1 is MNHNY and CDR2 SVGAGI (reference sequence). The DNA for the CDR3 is TGTGCCAGCAGTTACGCGACACCCGGGACAGGGAGTTTTGGCATTCAGTACTTC. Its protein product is CASSYATPGTGSFGIQYF.

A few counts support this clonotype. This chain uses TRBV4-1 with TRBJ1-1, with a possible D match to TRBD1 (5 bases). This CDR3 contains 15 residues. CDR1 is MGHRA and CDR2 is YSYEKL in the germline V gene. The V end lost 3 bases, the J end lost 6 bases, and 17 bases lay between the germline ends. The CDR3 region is CASSQIFGGVPEAFF. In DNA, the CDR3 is TGCGCCAGCAGCCAGATTTTCGGAGGGGTACCTGAAGCTTTCTTT.

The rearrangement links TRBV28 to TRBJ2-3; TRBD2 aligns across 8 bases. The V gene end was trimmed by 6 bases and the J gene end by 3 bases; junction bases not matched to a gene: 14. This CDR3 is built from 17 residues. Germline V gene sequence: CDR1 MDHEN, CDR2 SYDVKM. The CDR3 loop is CASSLQEAGGATDTQYF. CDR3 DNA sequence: TGTGCCAGCAGCCTACAAGAGGCGGGAGGTGCTACAGATACGCAGTATTTT.

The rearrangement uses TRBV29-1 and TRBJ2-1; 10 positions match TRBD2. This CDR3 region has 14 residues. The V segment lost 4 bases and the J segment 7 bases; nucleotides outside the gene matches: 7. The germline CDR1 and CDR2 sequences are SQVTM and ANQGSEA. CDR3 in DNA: TGCAGCGTTGCCCAGCGGGAGGGCCGGAATGAGCAGTTCTTC. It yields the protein CSVAQREGRNEQFF.

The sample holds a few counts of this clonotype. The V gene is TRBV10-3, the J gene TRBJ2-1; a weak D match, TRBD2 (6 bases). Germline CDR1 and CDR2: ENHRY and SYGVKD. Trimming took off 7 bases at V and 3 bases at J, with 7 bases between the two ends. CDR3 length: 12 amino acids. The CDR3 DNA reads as TGTGCCATCAAGGAGGGCTACAATGAGCAGTTCTTC. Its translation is CAIKEGYNEQFF.

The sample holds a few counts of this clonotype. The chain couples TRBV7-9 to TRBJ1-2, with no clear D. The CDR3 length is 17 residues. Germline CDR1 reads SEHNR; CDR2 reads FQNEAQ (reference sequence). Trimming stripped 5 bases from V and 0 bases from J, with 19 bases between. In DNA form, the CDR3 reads TGTGCCAGCAGCCCCCATCATCAATCCGCCCCTAACTATGGCTACACCTTC. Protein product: CASSPHHQSAPNYGYTF.